The 21 T cell receptor beta chains presented below share a single source sample, sequenced in a study of blood T cell repertoires in COVID-19 (dated by TCRdb to the early 2020s). Receptor amplification or capture employed the immunoSEQ multiplex PCR assay. TCRdb limited this immuneACCESS table to in-frame rearrangements with V and J called. A share of clones is missing; checked studies link under half to unresolved V genes, and the rest is unexplained. This sample lists under 250,000 clones; about 85% were detected once. Of the sample, 5.5% to 7% falls within the top ten clones. The sequenced sample consisted of peripheral blood. The receptors originated from a woman aged 40 to 50 with COVID-19, enrolled during active disease.

The genes are TRBV4-3 and TRBJ1-2; TRBD1 matches at 7 bases. This CDR3 contains 14 residues. Germline CDR1 LGHNA, CDR2 YSLEER. V dropped 2 bases and J dropped 0; count of bases not matched to a gene: 0. This CDR3 is CASSQQGANYGYTF. The CDR3 DNA reads TGCGCCAGCAGCCAACAGGGGGCTAACTATGGCTACACCTTC.

The chain is built from TRBV9 and TRBJ1-3; TRBD1 might be the D (6 bases). The V end was cut by 4 bases, the J end by 11 bases, with 22 bases between. Germline CDR1 and CDR2: SGDLS and YYNGEE. The CDR3 contains 15 residues. In DNA form, the CDR3 reads TGTGCCAGCAGCCCCAACCCCTCGGACAGCAAGCCCATATATTTT. Translating it yields CASSPNPSDSKPIYF.

The chain links TRBV18 to TRBJ1-1; D gene unclear. The V gene's germline CDR1 is KGHSH and CDR2 LQKENI. With 2 bases removed from V and 5 bases from J, the gap between germline ends came to 9 bases. The CDR3 runs to 13 residues. CDR3 protein: CASSPETYTEAFF. In DNA, the CDR3 is TGTGCCAGCTCACCAGAGACATATACTGAAGCTTTCTTT.

This clone came up many times. J is TRBJ2-7 and V is TRBV6-1, with D possibly being TRBD1 (5 bases). The CDR3 covers 16 residues. V lost 4 bases, J lost 2 bases, and 18 bases lay in between. Per germline, CDR1 MNHNS and CDR2 SASEGT. CDR3 bases: TGTGCCAGCAGTGGGGGTGACAGTTCCCTTGCCTACGAGCAGTACTTC. Protein product: CASSGGDSSLAYEQYF.

This clone was detected a few times. V usage is TRBV6-1 and J usage is TRBJ2-2, with 9 bases lining up with TRBD2. Per germline, CDR1 MNHNS and CDR2 SASEGT. The CDR3 length is 16 residues. The trim removed 7 bases at V and 5 bases at J, leaving 11 bases unmatched. The CDR3 DNA reads as TGTGCCAGCATTCAAGCAGGGACTAGCTGGACCGGGGAGCTGTTTTTT. This codes for CASIQAGTSWTGELFF.

The rearrangement joins TRBV30 to TRBJ1-5; unclear D gene. CDR3 length: 12 amino acids. The ends were cut back, 4 bases at V and 3 bases at J, with 7 bases in the middle. Germline CDR1 reads GTSNPN; CDR2 reads SVGIG (reference sequence). In nucleotides, the CDR3 is TGTGCCTGGACGCGGGACAATCAGCCCCAGCATTTT. Encoded protein: CAWTRDNQPQHF.

This clone was detected only a few times. This rearrangement joins TRBV7-9 to TRBJ2-7; D perhaps matches TRBD2 (7 bases). CDR3 length equals 13 residues. V was clipped by 5 bases and J by 6 bases, with 14 bases between them. Germline V gene sequence: CDR1 SEHNR, CDR2 FQNEAQ (reference sequence). This chain's CDR3 is CASSPIAGAEQYF. The CDR3 DNA follows: TGTGCCAGCAGCCCAATTGCGGGGGCCGAGCAGTACTTC.

The J gene is TRBJ1-2, the V gene TRBV6-1; no firm D call. The CDR3 has 13 residues. Germline V gene data show CDR1 as MNHNS and CDR2 as SASEGT. The V and J ends lost 1 base and 8 bases respectively, with 11 bases between them. The CDR3 sequence is CASSEVAVGGYTF. The CDR3 region has the DNA TGTGCCAGCAGTGAAGTGGCCGTCGGGGGCTACACCTTC.

On this clone itself: The sample contains more than one DNA sequence encoding this CDR3. This chain connects TRBV18 to TRBJ2-1, with 9 bases fitting TRBD2. The J segment lost 3 bases and the V segment lost 3 bases, leaving 6 bases of the junction unmatched. The V gene's germline CDR1 is KGHSH and CDR2 LQKENI. This CDR3 region has 16 residues. The CDR3 is CASSPLAGRFYNEQFF. The CDR3 region has the DNA TGTGCCAGCTCACCCCTAGCGGGGCGATTCTACAATGAGCAGTTCTTC.

This chain uses TRBV6-5 with TRBJ1-1, with 7 bases identical to TRBD1. Germline values: CDR1 MNHEY, CDR2 SVGAGI. With 2 bases clipped from V and 2 bases from J, the junction kept 5 bases outside the gene matches. The CDR3 loop spans 15 amino acids. The chain's CDR3 is CASSYGGGGNTEAFF. The CDR3 DNA is TGTGCCAGCAGTTACGGAGGGGGCGGAAACACTGAAGCTTTCTTT.

V usage is TRBV5-6 and J usage is TRBJ2-4; D ambiguous. With 4 bases removed from V and 5 bases from J, the gap between germline ends came to 16 bases. This CDR3 has 15 residues. The germline V gene has CDR1 SGHDT and CDR2 YYEEEE. This CDR3 reads CASSLAAVGQNIQYF. The CDR3 nucleotides read TGTGCCAGCAGCCTTGCGGCGGTTGGTCAAAACATTCAGTACTTC.

The gene calls are TRBV5-1 and TRBJ2-1; the D gene is possibly TRBD1 (5 bases). This CDR3 region has 13 residues. Germline CDR1 reads SGHRS; CDR2 reads YFSETQ. Trimming left V 6 bases short and J 1 base short, with 8 bases between. This CDR3 is CASNQGSYNEQFF. The CDR3 nucleotides read TGCGCCAGCAACCAGGGTTCCTACAATGAGCAGTTCTTC.

The J gene is TRBJ1-1, the V gene TRBV3-1 (or the pseudogene TRBV3-2); 7 bases agree with TRBD1. CDR1 LGHDT and CDR2 YNNKEL come from the germline V gene (reference sequence). The trim removed 6 bases at V and 1 base at J, leaving 5 bases unmatched. The length of the CDR3 is 14 residues. CDR3 sequence: CASSHWTGNTEAFF. CDR3 DNA sequence: TGTGCCAGCAGTCACTGGACAGGGAACACTGAAGCTTTCTTT.

The V gene is TRBV14, the J gene TRBJ1-2; D ambiguous. The V gene's germline CDR1 is SGHDN and CDR2 FVKESK. This CDR3 is built from 17 residues. Trimming took 4 bases from V and 8 from J, leaving 26 bases between them. DNA of the CDR3: TGTGCCAGCAGCCCAGAGAATGAGATCGTGGGCAGACTAGGCTACACCTTC. It codes for CASSPENEIVGRLGYTF.

The CDR3 sequence is CASSWDIAREQYF. The CDR3 nucleotides read TGCGCCAGCAGCTGGGACATCGCCCGCGAGCAGTACTTC. The genes are TRBV5-1 and TRBJ2-7; D is possibly TRBD1 (6 bases). The length of the CDR3 is 13 residues. Germline-derived CDR1 and CDR2 are SGHRS and YFSETQ. V was cut by 3 bases and J by 6 bases, with 13 bases left in between.

V is TRBV3-1 (or the pseudogene TRBV3-2) and J is TRBJ1-1; D gene uncertain. Per germline, CDR1 LGHDT and CDR2 YNNKEL (reference sequence). V was trimmed by 1 base and J by 8 bases, leaving 5 bases between them. The CDR3 length is 11 residues. The CDR3 DNA reads TGTGCCAGCAGCCAAGCTTTCGAAGCTTTCTTT. Translated: CASSQAFEAFF.

This chain joins TRBV5-6 and TRBJ2-7; 7 bases line up with TRBD1. This CDR3 region has 16 residues. Germline CDR1 and CDR2: SGHDT and YYEEEE. The V and J ends lost 4 bases and 0 bases, in that order; junction bases with no gene match: 10. The CDR3 sequence: CASSGPGTVASYEQYF. CDR3 coding DNA: TGTGCCAGCAGCGGTCCCGGGACAGTAGCCTCCTACGAGCAGTACTTC.

The rearrangement joins TRBV19 to TRBJ1-1; D is possibly TRBD1 (6 bases). V lost 4 bases to trimming and J lost 5 bases, with 17 bases between them. Germline V CDR1 and CDR2: LNHDA, SQIVND (reference sequence). The length of the CDR3 is 15 residues. Here the CDR3 reads CASSTIGQPWTEAFF. CDR3 coding DNA: TGTGCCAGTAGTACTATAGGACAGCCATGGACTGAAGCTTTCTTT.

The chain carries TRBV11-2 and TRBJ1-4; TRBD1 matches 7 bases. In germline, CDR1 is SGHAT, CDR2 FQNNGV. After removal of 7 bases from V and 6 bases from J, the junction contained 8 bases not matched to a gene. The length of the CDR3 is 14 residues. The CDR3 sequence is CASTQGGPDEKLFF. CDR3 coding DNA: TGTGCCAGCACCCAAGGGGGCCCTGATGAAAAACTGTTTTTT.

This chain links TRBV28 with TRBJ1-4, with TRBD1 identical over 7 bases. Looked up from germline, CDR1 is MDHEN and CDR2 is SYDVKM. This CDR3 is built from 14 residues. The V gene end was trimmed by 7 bases and the J gene end by 6 bases; junction bases not matched to a gene: 8. The CDR3 here is CASKIQGRHEKLFF. The CDR3 nucleotides read TGTGCCAGCAAGATACAGGGGAGGCATGAAAAACTGTTTTTT.

The V and J genes are TRBV7-3 and TRBJ1-1; D not certain. CDR1 is SGHTA, CDR2 FQGTGA, per germline. V was shortened by 0 bases and J by 1 base, with 6 bases between the two germline ends. CDR3 length: 14 residues. The CDR3 sequence: CASSLTGGNTEAFF. In nucleotides, the CDR3 is TGTGCCAGCAGCTTAACAGGCGGGAACACTGAAGCTTTCTTT.